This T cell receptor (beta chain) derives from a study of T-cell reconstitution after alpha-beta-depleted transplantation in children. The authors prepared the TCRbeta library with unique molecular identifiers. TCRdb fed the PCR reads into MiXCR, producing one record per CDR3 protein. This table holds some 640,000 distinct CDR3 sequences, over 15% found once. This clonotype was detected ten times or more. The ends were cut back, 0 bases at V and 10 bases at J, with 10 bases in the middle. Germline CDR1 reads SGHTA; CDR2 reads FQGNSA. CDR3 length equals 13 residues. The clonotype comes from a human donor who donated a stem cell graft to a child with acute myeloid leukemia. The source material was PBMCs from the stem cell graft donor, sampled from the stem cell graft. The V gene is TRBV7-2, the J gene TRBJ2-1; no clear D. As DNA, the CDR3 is TGTGCCAGCAGCTTAGCCTGGGTCGGGGAGCAGTTCTTC. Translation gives CASSLAWVGEQFF.